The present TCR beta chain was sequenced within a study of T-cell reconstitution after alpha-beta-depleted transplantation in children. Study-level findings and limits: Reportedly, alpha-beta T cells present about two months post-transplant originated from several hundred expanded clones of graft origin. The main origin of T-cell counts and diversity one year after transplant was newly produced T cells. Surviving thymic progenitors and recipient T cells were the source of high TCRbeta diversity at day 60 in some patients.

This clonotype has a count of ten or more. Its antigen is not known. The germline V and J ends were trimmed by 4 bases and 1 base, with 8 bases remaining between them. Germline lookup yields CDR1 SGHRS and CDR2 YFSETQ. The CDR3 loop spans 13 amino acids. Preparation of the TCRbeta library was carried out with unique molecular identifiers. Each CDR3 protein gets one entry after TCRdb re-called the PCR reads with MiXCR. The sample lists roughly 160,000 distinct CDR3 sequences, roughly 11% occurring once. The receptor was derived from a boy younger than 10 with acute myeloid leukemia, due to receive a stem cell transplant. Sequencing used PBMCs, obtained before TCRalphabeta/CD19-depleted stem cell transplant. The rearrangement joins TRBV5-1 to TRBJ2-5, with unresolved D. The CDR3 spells CASSPPGQETQYF. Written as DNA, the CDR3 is TGCGCCAGCAGCCCCCCAGGCCAAGAGACCCAGTACTTC.